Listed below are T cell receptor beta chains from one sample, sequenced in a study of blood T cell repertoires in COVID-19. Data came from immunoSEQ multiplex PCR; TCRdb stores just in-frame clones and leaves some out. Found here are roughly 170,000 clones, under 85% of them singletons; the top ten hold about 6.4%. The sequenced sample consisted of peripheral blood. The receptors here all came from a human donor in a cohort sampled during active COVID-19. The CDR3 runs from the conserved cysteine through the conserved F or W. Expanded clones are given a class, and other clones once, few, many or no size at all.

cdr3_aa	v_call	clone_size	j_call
CAWSVIRRNTEAFF	TRBV30	NA	TRBJ1-1
CASSEGWDSNQPQHF	TRBV5-8	once	TRBJ1-5
CASSLDLTDTQYF	TRBV5-1	NA	TRBJ2-3
CASSEWETGAPYNEQFF	TRBV25-1	once	TRBJ2-1
CASSLTGVEAFF	TRBV2	NA	TRBJ1-1
CSVDPQGTSQGYTF	TRBV29-1	NA	TRBJ1-2
CASSETGGQVNTIYF	TRBV6-1	few	TRBJ1-3
CASSTQGTFNQPQHF	TRBV19	NA	TRBJ1-5
CAGSGRGADTQYF	TRBV7-9	NA	TRBJ2-3
CASRLTGAVEAFF	TRBV12-3/TRBV12-4	NA	TRBJ1-1
CASSLGGFNTGELFF	TRBV3-1/TRBV3-2	NA	TRBJ2-2
CASSFPGTSGVVETQYF	TRBV5-4	NA	TRBJ2-5
CASTRLAGDPYNEQFF	TRBV4-2	NA	TRBJ2-1
CASSLQGLNTEAFF	TRBV19	few	TRBJ1-1
CASSQDQGLYYGYTF	TRBV14	NA	TRBJ1-2
CAIRGSNYGYTF	TRBV28	once	TRBJ1-2
CASSPGQGEKLFF	TRBV12-3/TRBV12-4	NA	TRBJ1-4
CASSYRQLSRELFF	TRBV27	NA	TRBJ2-2
CASRGHSDTQYF	TRBV9	NA	TRBJ2-3
CASSLVAATGELFF	TRBV7-9	NA	TRBJ2-2
CAISESEDGYTF	TRBV10-3	NA	TRBJ1-2
CASSYSQGQNTEAFF	TRBV6-5	NA	TRBJ1-1
CASRATGGGGGYTF	TRBV6-5	NA	TRBJ1-2
CASRSRVQSPLHF	TRBV2	NA	TRBJ1-6
CASSQTDRGSYEQYF	TRBV4-1	NA	TRBJ2-7
CASSQGGGAVKTQYF	TRBV3-1/TRBV3-2	NA	TRBJ2-5
CASSRRGLAGGTGELFF	TRBV6-6	NA	TRBJ2-2
CASNPSTGQGVFGTDTQYF	TRBV7-9	once	TRBJ2-3
CASNQRQGSREQYF	TRBV6-5	NA	TRBJ2-7
CASSQERFTEAFF	TRBV4-1	NA	TRBJ1-1
CASTGGRFSGNTIYF	TRBV6-6	NA	TRBJ1-3
CASNPSQGEQYF	TRBV7-8	NA	TRBJ2-7
CASSQDRQGSRRF	TRBV3-1/TRBV3-2	NA	TRBJ1-1
CAISVGQGGSDTEAFF	TRBV10-3	once	TRBJ1-1
CASSAGPRGLRREQYF	TRBV2	NA	TRBJ2-7
CASSERPGGAAEAFF	TRBV7-2	NA	TRBJ1-1
CASSQDSAGGGLTEAFF	TRBV3-1/TRBV3-2	NA	TRBJ1-1
CASSLEEESEQFF	TRBV7-6	NA	TRBJ2-1